Included here is one TCR beta chain sequence, with context. The data derive from a study of blood T cell repertoires in COVID-19. Germline V lookup: CDR1 MNHEY, CDR2 SVGAGI. V gave up 2 bases and J gave up 0 bases, with 10 bases separating them. CDR3 size: 16 residues. Only in-frame clones appear in the TCRdb table, and some are missing; sequencing was by immunoSEQ multiplex PCR. The table shows 200,000 to 250,000 clones, with roughly 89% occurring only once. The sequence was collected from a man younger than 45 who had recovered from COVID-19. J is TRBJ2-2 and V is TRBV6-5; a weak D match, TRBD1 (5 bases). What was sequenced was peripheral blood. The CDR3 DNA follows: TGTGCCAGCAGTTACAGCGCAGGGTCGAACACCGGGGAGCTGTTTTTT. Protein product: CASSYSAGSNTGELFF.